This T cell receptor beta chain was retrieved from a study of T cell responses to AZD1222 COVID-19 vaccine. CDR1 is SGHDN, CDR2 FVKESK, per germline. The CDR3 covers 16 residues. The germline V and J ends were trimmed by 0 bases and 8 bases, with 17 bases remaining between them. Measured with immunoSEQ multiplex PCR; TCRdb has only the in-frame clones, and not every one. The sample records roughly 77,000 clones, around 92% being singletons. The sequence derives from an adult in good health. This rearrangement joins TRBV14 to TRBJ2-1; D might be TRBD2 (6 bases). The sequences come from peripheral blood, collected on day 0 of MenACWY control vaccination. The CDR3 nucleotides read TGTGCCAGCAGCCAAGAAACGCTCGCGGGAAAGGATGAGCAGTTCTTC. It translates to CASSQETLAGKDEQFF.